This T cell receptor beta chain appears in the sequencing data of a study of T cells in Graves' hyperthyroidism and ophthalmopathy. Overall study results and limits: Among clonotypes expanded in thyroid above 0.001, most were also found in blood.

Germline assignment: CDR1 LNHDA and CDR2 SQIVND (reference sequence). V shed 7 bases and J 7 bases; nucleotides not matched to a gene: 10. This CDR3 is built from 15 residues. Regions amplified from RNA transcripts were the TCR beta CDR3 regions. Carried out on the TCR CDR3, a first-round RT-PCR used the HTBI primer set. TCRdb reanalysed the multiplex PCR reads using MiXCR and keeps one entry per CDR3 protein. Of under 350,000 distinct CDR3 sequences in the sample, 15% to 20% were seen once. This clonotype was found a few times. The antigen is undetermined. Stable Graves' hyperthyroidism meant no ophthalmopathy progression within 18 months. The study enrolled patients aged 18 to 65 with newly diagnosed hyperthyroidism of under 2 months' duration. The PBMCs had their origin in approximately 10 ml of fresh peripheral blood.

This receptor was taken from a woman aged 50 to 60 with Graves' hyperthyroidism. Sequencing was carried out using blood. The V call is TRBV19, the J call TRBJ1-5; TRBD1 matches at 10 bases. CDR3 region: CASTPSRQGAQPQHF. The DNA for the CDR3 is TGTGCCAGTACCCCCAGTAGACAGGGGGCCCAGCCCCAGCATTTT.